Each of the 23 T cell receptor beta chains below was sequenced from the same sample in a study of blood T cell repertoires in COVID-19. This table comes from immunoSEQ multiplex PCR, and its TCRdb copy is limited to in-frame clones, with some not included. In the table there are 400,000 or so clones, 70% to 90% of which are singletons. Sample: peripheral blood. The origin of the receptors is a man between 18 and 29 years old with COVID-19, enrolled during active disease.

The rearrangement joins TRBV19 to TRBJ2-5, with 8 bases lining up with TRBD1. From germline, CDR1 is LNHDA and CDR2 SQIVND (reference sequence). V lost 10 bases, J lost 5 bases, and 6 bases stayed unmatched. The CDR3 covers 12 residues. The CDR3 loop is CATRTGSETQYF. CDR3 sequence (DNA): TGTGCCACCAGGACAGGGTCCGAGACCCAGTACTTC.

The J gene is TRBJ2-2, the V gene TRBV9, with a weak D call TRBD1 (6 bases). The V gene's germline CDR1 is SGDLS and CDR2 YYNGEE. V gave up 5 bases and J gave up 1 base, with 15 bases separating them. The CDR3 is 16 amino acids. The CDR3 DNA reads TGTGCCAGCAGTGATCCCCGACAGGAGAACACCGGGGAGCTGTTTTTT. Amino acid sequence: CASSDPRQENTGELFF.

This chain connects TRBV5-8 to TRBJ1-6; possible D gene TRBD1, 6 bases. CDR3 length equals 18 residues. V lost 3 bases, J lost 1 base, and 17 bases lay in between. The germline V gene has CDR1 SGHTS and CDR2 YDEGEE. For the CDR3, the DNA is TGTGCCAGCAGCTCGGGACACAGCCTTATTTCCTATAATTCACCCCTCCACTTT. It is translated as CASSSGHSLISYNSPLHF.

Here the CDR3 DNA reads TGTGCCAGCAGCGGACTAGCGGACACCGGGGAGCTGTTTTTT. This codes for CASSGLADTGELFF. The chain recombines TRBV7-9 with TRBJ2-2; 10 bases fit TRBD2. Losses at the gene ends were 5 bases for V and 3 bases for J; bases not matched to a gene: 0. Germline V gene data show CDR1 as SEHNR and CDR2 as FQNEAQ (reference sequence). The CDR3 covers 14 residues. Full variable domain (rest looked up from reference TRBV7-9 and TRBJ2-2): DTGVSQNPRHKITKRGQNVTFRCDPISEHNRLYWYRQTLGQGPEFLTYFQNEAQLEKSRLLSDRFSAERPKGSFSTLEIQRTEQGDSAMYLCASSGLADTGELFFGEGSRLTVL.

This chain connects TRBV3-1 (or the pseudogene TRBV3-2) to TRBJ2-5; 7 bases map to TRBD1. This CDR3 is 15 amino acids long. Germline-derived CDR1 and CDR2 are LGHDT and YNNKEL (reference sequence). V was clipped by 3 bases and J by 6 bases; unmatched bases: 10. This CDR3 reads CASSHYGTERKTQYF. Here the CDR3 DNA reads TGTGCCAGCAGCCATTATGGGACAGAAAGGAAGACCCAGTACTTC.

In its sample, this clone was seen a few times. The chain links TRBV4-2 to TRBJ1-5; 8 bases are a match to TRBD1. The CDR3 totals 16 residues. Germline lookup yields CDR1 LGHNA and CDR2 YNFKEQ. The trim removed 2 bases at V and 2 bases at J, leaving 5 bases unmatched. The CDR3 nucleotides read TGTGCCAGCAGCCAACTCACGGGACAGGGCAATCAGCCCCAGCATTTT. Translated, it gives CASSQLTGQGNQPQHF.

The chain couples TRBV24-1 to TRBJ2-5; 7 bases are shared with TRBD1. Losses at the gene ends were 9 bases for V and 3 bases for J; bases not matched to a gene: 6. The germline gives CDR1 KGHDR, CDR2 SFDVKD. CDR3 length: 13 residues. The CDR3 DNA sequence: TGTGCCACCGCCGGGACAGCAAAAGAGACCCAGTACTTC. As protein: CATAGTAKETQYF.

The chain recombines TRBV30 with TRBJ2-1, with 10 nucleotides matching TRBD1. In germline, CDR1 is GTSNPN, CDR2 SVGIG (reference sequence). After removal of 0 bases from V and 6 bases from J, the junction contained 5 bases not matched to a gene. This CDR3 region has 15 residues. CDR3 amino acids: CAWSVDRGNANEQFF. The CDR3 DNA is TGTGCCTGGAGTGTGGACAGGGGGAACGCCAATGAGCAGTTCTTC.

V gene TRBV19 combines with J gene TRBJ1-1; D gene unclear. This CDR3 spans 13 amino acids. Trimming shortened V by 3 bases and J by 3 bases, and 8 bases separated the two germline ends. Germline CDR1 LNHDA, CDR2 SQIVND (reference sequence). Here the CDR3 reads CASSILTDTEAFF. Here the CDR3 DNA reads TGTGCCAGTAGTATCCTGACTGACACTGAAGCTTTCTTT.

As to this clone: This sample includes further DNA sequences coding for the same CDR3. The J gene is TRBJ1-3, the V gene TRBV6-5; no firm D call. V was pared by 6 bases and J by 0 bases, with 12 bases between. Germline loops: CDR1 MNHEY, CDR2 SVGAGI. This CDR3 has 15 amino acids. For the CDR3, the DNA is TGTGCCAGCAGCCCCGACCGGAGCTCTGGAAACACCATATATTTT. Its translation is CASSPDRSSGNTIYF.

This rearrangement joins TRBV5-1 to TRBJ2-3; D gene uncertain. V lost 6 bases, J lost 0 bases, and 11 bases lay in between. This CDR3 is built from 14 residues. CDR1 is SGHRS, CDR2 YFSETQ, per germline. Here the CDR3 DNA reads TGCGCCAGCAACCCTCTACGGAGCACAGATACGCAGTATTTT. Protein: CASNPLRSTDTQYF.

The J gene is TRBJ1-3, the V gene TRBV4-1; D is unresolved. V dropped 5 bases and J dropped 5 bases, with 19 bases sitting between them. Germline V gene sequence: CDR1 MGHRA, CDR2 YSYEKL. The CDR3 loop spans 16 amino acids. CDR3 bases: TGCGCCAGCAGCGACCCCGGAGGGCCAAACCGAAACACCATATATTTT. Protein sequence: CASSDPGGPNRNTIYF.

The chain carries TRBV5-4 and TRBJ1-6, with a tentative D call TRBD1 (6 bases). The CDR3 has 15 amino acids. Trimming removed 3 bases at V and 11 bases at J, with 18 bases between. Germline V gene lookup returns CDR1 SGHNT and CDR2 YYREEE (reference sequence). CDR3 amino acids: CASSSEQGGFTPLHF. In DNA, the CDR3 is TGTGCCAGCAGCTCGGAACAGGGAGGGTTTACACCCCTCCACTTT.

The chain links TRBV5-4 to TRBJ1-2; possibly TRBD1 for D (5 bases). The ends were cut back, 3 bases at V and 8 bases at J, with 17 bases in the middle. Germline lookup yields CDR1 SGHNT and CDR2 YYREEE (reference sequence). This CDR3 is 14 amino acids long. Here the CDR3 reads CASSSLAGVEGYTF. The CDR3 nucleotides are TGTGCCAGCAGCTCCCTCGCGGGGGTCGAAGGCTACACCTTC. The entire variable domain, with the rest obtained from reference TRBV5-4 and TRBJ1-2, is as follows: ETGVTQSPTHLIKTRGQQVTLRCSSQSGHNTVSWYQQALGQGPQFIFQYYREEENGRGNFPPRFSGLQFPNYSSELNVNALELDDSALYLCASSSLAGVEGYTFGSGTRLTVV.

The chain couples TRBV24-1 to TRBJ2-7; the D is unclear. CDR1 KGHDR and CDR2 SFDVKD come from the germline V gene. CDR3 length equals 14 residues. Deletions cut 3 bases from V and 5 bases from J, with 13 bases between. The CDR3 DNA reads TGTGCCACCAGTGATCCTACCACTATCCACGAGCAGTACTTC. Encoded protein: CATSDPTTIHEQYF.

This chain links TRBV5-1 with TRBJ2-7; a possible D gene is TRBD2 (6 bases). Germline values: CDR1 SGHRS, CDR2 YFSETQ. The V gene lost 0 bases and the J gene lost 3 bases, with 7 bases spanning the gap. This CDR3 comprises 13 residues. The CDR3 DNA follows: TGCGCCAGCAGCTTGGGCGGGGTCTACGAGCAGTACTTC. It codes for CASSLGGVYEQYF.

This sequence joins TRBV2 and TRBJ2-7, with D tentatively TRBD1 (6 bases). This CDR3 comprises 14 residues. Germline CDR1 reads SNHLY; CDR2 reads FYNNEI. Trimming left V 5 bases short and J 4 bases short, with 15 bases between. CDR3 sequence reads: CASSPGTTDYEQYF. CDR3 nucleotide sequence: TGTGCCAGCAGTCCCGGGACAACTGATTACGAGCAGTACTTC.

The genes are TRBV14 and TRBJ2-2, with 14 nucleotides matching TRBD2. The length of the CDR3 is 17 residues. Germline CDR1 and CDR2: SGHDN and FVKESK. V dropped 3 bases and J dropped 3; count of bases not matched to a gene: 3. The CDR3 bases are TGTGCCAGCAGCCAGCCGGGACTAGCGGGGGACACCGGGGAGCTGTTTTTT. Amino acids: CASSQPGLAGDTGELFF.

CDR3 protein: CASRGQGNQPQHF. In DNA, the CDR3 is TGTGCCAGCAGGGGACAGGGTAATCAGCCCCAGCATTTT. The chain uses TRBV2 and TRBJ1-5; 9 nucleotides agree with TRBD1. After removal of 6 bases from V and 4 bases from J, the junction contained 1 base not matched to a gene. There are 13 residues in the CDR3. CDR1 is SNHLY and CDR2 is FYNNEI in the germline V gene.

The chain uses TRBV7-9 and TRBJ2-1, with 8 bases aligning to TRBD1. This CDR3 region has 17 residues. In germline, CDR1 is SEHNR, CDR2 FQNEAQ (reference sequence). V dropped 4 bases and J dropped 6; count of bases not matched to a gene: 14. The CDR3 spells CASSSRWVGTGRNEQFF. CDR3 sequence (DNA): TGTGCCAGCAGCTCCAGGTGGGTAGGGACAGGCCGCAATGAGCAGTTCTTC.

The chain is built from TRBV5-4 and TRBJ2-1; 11 bases are a match to TRBD2. The CDR3 runs 15 residues. Germline CDR1 and CDR2: SGHNT and YYREEE (reference sequence). The ends lost 1 base at V and 7 bases at J; junction bases unmatched: 4. The CDR3 here is CASSLPSGGLNEQFF. CDR3 sequence (DNA): TGTGCCAGCAGCTTGCCTAGCGGGGGGTTGAATGAGCAGTTCTTC. Complete variable domain (other parts from reference TRBV5-4 and TRBJ2-1): ETGVTQSPTHLIKTRGQQVTLRCSSQSGHNTVSWYQQALGQGPQFIFQYYREEENGRGNFPPRFSGLQFPNYSSELNVNALELDDSALYLCASSLPSGGLNEQFFGPGTRLTVL.

This clone turned up a few times. The CDR3 reads CASSVFRTGVSYEQYF. The CDR3 coding sequence is TGCGCCAGCAGTGTATTCAGGACAGGGGTATCCTACGAGCAGTACTTC. The rearrangement joins TRBV10-1 to TRBJ2-7; TRBD1 agrees at 9 bases. The germline V gene encodes CDR1 WNHNN and CDR2 SYGVQD (reference sequence). The CDR3 extends over 16 amino acids. The junction had 8 bases not matched to a gene; V was cut back by 4 bases and J by 1 base.

This chain uses TRBV13 with TRBJ2-7; 9 nucleotides line up with TRBD2. Losses at the gene ends were 5 bases for V and 5 bases for J; bases not matched to a gene: 13. The germline CDR1 and CDR2 sequences are PRHDT and FYEKMQ (reference sequence). CDR3 length: 16 amino acids. CDR3 sequence (DNA): TGTGCCAGCAGCCAACGCTCGCGGGGGGGCCTCCACGAGCAGTACTTC. Encoded protein: CASSQRSRGGLHEQYF.